This TCR beta chain is drawn from a study of T-cell reconstitution after alpha-beta-depleted transplantation in children. As concerns this clonotype: Its antigen is currently unknown.

V lost 4 bases to trimming and J lost 0 bases; unmatched junction nucleotides: 13. CDR3 length: 17 residues. CDR1 is SQVTM and CDR2 is ANQGSEA in the germline V gene. Study-wide points: T-cell counts and diversity at one year following transplant were attributed mainly to newly produced T cells.

It was with unique molecular identifiers that the TCRbeta library was prepared. TCRdb independently ran MiXCR on the PCR reads; one entry per CDR3 protein. The sample comprises approximately 110,000 distinct CDR3 sequences, more than 20% of which are singletons, and approximately 10% rests with the top ten. This material consisted of PBMCs, mostly from graft donor cells, taken 180 days after TCRalphabeta/CD19-depleted stem cell transplant. The sequence was obtained from a male patient under 10 years old who had a stem cell transplant for chronic granulomatous disease, so the T cells may come from the graft donor. The chain couples TRBV29-1 to TRBJ1-1, with 8 bases identical to TRBD1. The DNA of the CDR3 is TGCAGCGTTGGAAGTTCAACAGGGGGTTGGGTGAACACTGAAGCTTTCTTT. This translates into CSVGSSTGGWVNTEAFF.